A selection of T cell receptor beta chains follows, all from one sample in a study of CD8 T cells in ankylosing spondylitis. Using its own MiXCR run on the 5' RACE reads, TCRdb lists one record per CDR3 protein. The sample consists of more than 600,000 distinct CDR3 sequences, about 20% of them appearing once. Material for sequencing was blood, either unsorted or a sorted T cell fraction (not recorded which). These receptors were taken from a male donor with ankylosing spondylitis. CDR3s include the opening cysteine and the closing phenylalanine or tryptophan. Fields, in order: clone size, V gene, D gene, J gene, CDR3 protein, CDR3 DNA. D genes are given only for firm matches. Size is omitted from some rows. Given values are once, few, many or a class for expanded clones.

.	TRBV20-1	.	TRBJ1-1	CSATQGATEAFF	TGCAGTGCCACCCAGGGCGCCACTGAAGCTTTCTTT
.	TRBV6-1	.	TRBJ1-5	CASSEEVADSNQPQHF	TGTGCCAGCAGTGAAGAAGTGGCCGACAGCAATCAGCCCCAGCATTTT
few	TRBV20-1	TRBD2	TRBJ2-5	CSALTSGRETQYF	TGCAGTGCGCTGACTAGCGGGAGGGAGACCCAGTACTTC
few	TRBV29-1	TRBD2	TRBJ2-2	CSVEGTTAGGRTGELFF	TGCAGCGTTGAAGGGACTACAGCGGGGGGCCGCACCGGGGAGCTGTTTTTT
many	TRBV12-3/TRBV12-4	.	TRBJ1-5	CASSLGGRASNQPQHF	TGTGCCAGCAGTTTAGGCGGTCGAGCAAGCAATCAGCCCCAGCATTTT
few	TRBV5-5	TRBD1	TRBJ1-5	CASSQTGDNNQPQHF	TGTGCCAGCAGCCAAACAGGGGATAACAATCAGCCCCAGCATTTT
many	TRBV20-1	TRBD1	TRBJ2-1	CSARGLADDRVSYNEQFF	TGCAGTGCTAGAGGTTTGGCCGATGACAGGGTATCCTACAATGAGCAGTTCTTC
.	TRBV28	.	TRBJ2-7	CASSLIRGSYEQYF	TGTGCCAGCAGTCTAATTAGGGGGTCTTACGAGCAGTACTTC
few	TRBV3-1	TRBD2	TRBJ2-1	CASSQDGVLAGGKIF	TGTGCCAGCAGCCAAGATGGGGTACTAGCGGGGGGGAAGATCTTC
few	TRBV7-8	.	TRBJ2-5	CASSFPSEETQYF	TGTGCCAGCAGCTTTCCATCGGAAGAGACCCAGTACTTC
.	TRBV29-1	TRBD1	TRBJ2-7	CSGKEEGGDEQYF	TGCAGCGGGAAAGAGGAAGGGGGCGACGAGCAGTACTTC
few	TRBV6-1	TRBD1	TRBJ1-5	CASRHTGTGLNPQHF	TGTGCCAGCAGACACACCGGGACAGGGTTGAATCCCCAGCATTTT
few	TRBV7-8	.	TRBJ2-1	CASSLPAGYGNEQFF	TGTGCCAGCAGCTTACCCGCAGGGTATGGCAATGAGCAGTTCTTC
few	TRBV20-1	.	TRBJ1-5	CSAGKQGHQPQHF	TGCAGTGCCGGAAAGCAGGGGCACCAGCCCCAGCATTTT
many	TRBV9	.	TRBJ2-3	CASSVVSTDTQYF	TGTGCCAGCAGCGTGGTTAGCACAGATACGCAGTATTTT